The 28 T cell receptor beta chains reported below all come from one sample, sequenced in a study of T-cell reconstitution after alpha-beta-depleted transplantation in children. Preparation of the TCRbeta library involved a method that used unique molecular identifiers. TCRdb reprocessed the PCR reads via MiXCR and lists one record per CDR3 protein. Of some 240,000 distinct CDR3 sequences detected, 12% appear once; the ten largest clones hold around 3%. The material sequenced was PBMCs from the stem cell graft donor, taken from the stem cell graft. The receptors derive from a human donor who donated a stem cell graft to a child with acute lymphoblastic leukemia.

The rearrangement joins TRBV20-1 to TRBJ2-3; tentatively, D is TRBD2 (5 bases). The CDR3 runs to 14 residues. Per germline, CDR1 DFQATT and CDR2 SNEGSKA (reference sequence). V was clipped by 3 bases and J by 4 bases, with 14 bases between them. CDR3 DNA sequence: TGCAGTGCTAGCCCTGCGTCGGACTCAGATACGCAGTATTTT. Residues: CSASPASDSDTQYF.

This clonotype was seen ten or more times. V usage is TRBV6-6 and J usage is TRBJ1-1; D uncertain. Germline values: CDR1 MNHNY, CDR2 SVGAGI (reference sequence). V dropped 5 bases and J dropped 6 bases, with 13 bases sitting between them. This CDR3 contains 13 residues. The CDR3 DNA reads as TGTGCCAGCAGTACGTCCCCCGGAGCTGAAGCTTTCTTT. It is translated as CASSTSPGAEAFF.

This clonotype was seen repeatedly, ten times or more. V and J are TRBV27 and TRBJ1-2; D call uncertain. Between the trimmed V and J ends, which lost 6 bases and 4 bases, there was a span of 9 bases. The CDR3 length is 12 residues. Germline V gene sequence: CDR1 MNHEY, CDR2 SMNVEV (reference sequence). CDR3 in amino acids: CASRALGYGYTF. CDR3 in DNA: TGTGCCAGCAGGGCGTTGGGCTATGGCTACACCTTC.

This clonotype was seen repeatedly, ten times or more. This chain links TRBV13 with TRBJ2-5, with D possibly TRBD1 on 5 matching bases. Trimming stripped 5 bases from V and 4 bases from J, with 11 bases between. CDR1 PRHDT and CDR2 FYEKMQ come from the germline V gene (reference sequence). CDR3 length: 13 amino acids. CDR3 loop: CASSPEQGETQYF. The CDR3 region has the DNA TGTGCCAGCAGCCCCGAGCAGGGAGAGACCCAGTACTTC.

This clonotype was recorded at least ten times. The chain recombines TRBV6-1 with TRBJ2-5; 10 bases are a match to TRBD1. Per germline, CDR1 MNHNS and CDR2 SASEGT. CDR3 length equals 15 residues. Germline trimming cut 7 bases from V and 5 bases from J; bases unmatched to any gene: 10. The CDR3 nucleotides are TGTGCCAGCACCCCCTTCGGACAGGGGGGCGAGACCCAGTACTTC. Translating it yields CASTPFGQGGETQYF.

This clonotype was recorded at least ten times. This chain connects TRBV20-1 to TRBJ2-5; D might be TRBD1 (6 bases). Germline V lookup: CDR1 DFQATT, CDR2 SNEGSKA (reference sequence). The CDR3 contains 12 residues. The ends were cut back, 6 bases at V and 7 bases at J, with 15 bases in the middle. The CDR3 region has the DNA TGCAGTGCCCGGACAGTATCCTGGACCCAGTACTTC. Its translation: CSARTVSWTQYF.

CDR3 sequence reads: CSVEDRGHRYQETQYF. CDR3 sequence (DNA): TGCAGCGTTGAAGATCGGGGACACCGGTACCAAGAGACCCAGTACTTC. The chain joins TRBV29-1 to TRBJ2-5; D is possibly TRBD1 (6 bases). Germline values: CDR1 SQVTM, CDR2 ANQGSEA. Trimming removed 0 bases at V and 0 bases at J, with 14 bases between. The CDR3 runs 16 residues.

At least ten counts were recorded for this clonotype. This rearrangement joins TRBV6-1 to TRBJ1-6; D perhaps matches TRBD1 (6 bases). This CDR3 comprises 15 residues. V lost 6 bases and J 0 bases, leaving 9 bases between the germline ends. Germline assignment: CDR1 MNHNS and CDR2 SASEGT. As DNA, the CDR3 is TGTGCCAGCAGGGGGGCCGGCTCCTATAATTCACCCCTCCACTTT. The encoded protein is CASRGAGSYNSPLHF.

This clonotype appeared many times. The V call is TRBV10-3, the J call TRBJ2-5; D assignment may be TRBD1 or TRBD2 (7 bases each). The germline CDR1 and CDR2 sequences are ENHRY and SYGVKD. V gave up 9 bases and J gave up 4 bases, with 15 bases separating them. The length of the CDR3 is 13 residues. The CDR3 bases are TGTGCCATTCGACAGGGACTAAGAGAGACCCAGTACTTC. Amino acid sequence: CAIRQGLRETQYF.

In this sample, this clonotype turned up a few times. The chain recombines TRBV7-9 with TRBJ2-4; no reliable D call. The V gene's germline CDR1 is SEHNR and CDR2 FQNEAQ (reference sequence). Deletions cut 5 bases from V and 7 bases from J, with 9 bases between. The CDR3 spans 12 residues. CDR3 protein: CASSLPDNIQYF. For the CDR3, the DNA is TGTGCCAGCAGCCTCCCAGACAACATTCAGTACTTC.

This clonotype was observed many times. The chain is built from TRBV28 and TRBJ1-2, with TRBD1 as a possible D gene (5 bases). CDR1 and CDR2 from the germline V gene are MDHEN and SYDVKM. Trimming removed 5 bases at V and 8 bases at J, with 18 bases between. The CDR3 runs to 14 residues. The CDR3: CASSTPVGAEGYTF. CDR3 coding DNA: TGTGCCAGCAGTACCCCGGTAGGGGCCGAAGGCTACACCTTC.

The sample holds many counts of this clonotype. V and J are TRBV13 and TRBJ1-1; no firm D call. Trimming stripped 5 bases from V and 1 base from J, with 8 bases between. The CDR3 is 13 residues long. Per germline, CDR1 PRHDT and CDR2 FYEKMQ (reference sequence). CDR3 sequence reads: CASSARSNTEAFF. CDR3 DNA: TGTGCCAGCAGCGCCCGATCGAACACTGAAGCTTTCTTT.

This clonotype was seen ten or more times. The chain uses TRBV15 and TRBJ2-3; no clear D gene. This CDR3 contains 17 residues. The germline gives CDR1 LNHNV, CDR2 YYDKDF (reference sequence). Trimming removed 0 bases from V and 0 bases from J, with 13 bases in between. CDR3 nucleotide sequence: TGTGCCACCAGCAGAGATAGGACCCCTTCTAGCACAGATACGCAGTATTTT. Its translation: CATSRDRTPSSTDTQYF.

This chain uses TRBV6-5 with TRBJ2-1; 8 bases align to TRBD1. The CDR3 covers 14 residues. Germline CDR1 is MNHEY and CDR2 is SVGAGI. V dropped 0 bases and J dropped 6; count of bases not matched to a gene: 1. CDR3 nucleotide sequence: TGTGCCAGCAGTTACTCGACAGGGGTCAATGAGCAGTTCTTC. This sequence encodes CASSYSTGVNEQFF.

This clonotype has at least ten counts. The chain couples TRBV20-1 to TRBJ2-7; 10 bases are shared with TRBD1. CDR3 length: 15 residues. Germline-derived CDR1 and CDR2 are DFQATT and SNEGSKA (reference sequence). Trimming at V came to 4 bases and at J to 3 bases, leaving 9 bases not matched to a gene. The CDR3 nucleotides are TGCAGTGCTATTACTCCCGGGACAGGGGACTACGAGCAGTACTTC. Amino acid sequence: CSAITPGTGDYEQYF.

This clonotype was seen many times. J is TRBJ2-7 and V is TRBV10-3; the D is unclear. The CDR3 totals 16 residues. V lost 0 bases and J 0 bases, leaving 12 bases between the germline ends. The germline V gene has CDR1 ENHRY and CDR2 SYGVKD. The CDR3 protein is CAISESLQRSSYEQYF. CDR3 sequence (DNA): TGTGCCATCAGTGAGTCGTTACAGAGAAGCTCCTACGAGCAGTACTTC.

This clonotype was seen at least ten times. The CDR3 DNA sequence: TGTGCCATCAGTATGGACAGGGCGGGTTCACCCCTCCACTTT. Its protein product is CAISMDRAGSPLHF. The V gene is TRBV10-3, the J gene TRBJ1-6; 8 nucleotides align to TRBD1. The V gene end was trimmed by 5 bases and the J gene end by 9 bases; junction bases not matched to a gene: 6. Germline CDR1 is ENHRY and CDR2 is SYGVKD. The CDR3 has 14 residues.

At least ten counts were recorded for this clonotype. The rearrangement joins TRBV4-2 to TRBJ2-4; 13 positions match TRBD2. Germline V gives CDR1 LGHNA, CDR2 YNFKEQ. CDR3 length equals 19 residues. V shed 6 bases and J 0 bases; nucleotides not matched to a gene: 11. CDR3 DNA: TGTGCCAGCAGTTCGCTACTAGCGGGGGGGCCACAAGCCAAAAACATTCAGTACTTC. It specifies CASSSLLAGGPQAKNIQYF.

The CDR3 coding sequence is TGTGCCAGCAGCCGAACCGGGACTAGCGGGGTGCTCGAGCAGTACTTC. It codes for CASSRTGTSGVLEQYF. V is TRBV6-2 or TRBV6-3 and J is TRBJ2-7, with TRBD2 matching over 13 bases. The germline gives CDR1 MNHEY, CDR2 SVGEGT. The CDR3 sequence is 16 residues long. The junction had 11 bases not matched to a gene; V was cut back by 6 bases and J by 6 bases.

A remark on this clonotype: A much larger clone lies one base from this, so it may be a read error. This chain joins TRBV6-2 or TRBV6-3 and TRBJ2-2; D call uncertain. The CDR3 length is 14 residues. Germline V lookup: CDR1 MNHEY, CDR2 SVGEGT. Written as DNA, the CDR3 is TGTGCCCGCAGTTACCTCGAGAGCACCGGGGAGCTGTTTTTT. Its protein product is CARSYLESTGELFF.

This clonotype was counted many times. CDR3 protein: CASAPKGAEQYF. DNA of the CDR3: TGTGCCAGCGCGCCCAAAGGGGCAGAGCAGTACTTC. The V and J genes are TRBV7-9 and TRBJ2-7, with D perhaps TRBD1 (5 bases). Trimming cost V 8 bases and J 7 bases, with 15 bases left between them. The CDR3 is 12 residues long. Germline V CDR1 and CDR2: SEHNR, FQNEAQ (reference sequence).

There are many counts of this clonotype. This rearrangement joins TRBV5-1 to TRBJ2-7; 7 bases line up with TRBD2. Losses at the gene ends were 9 bases for V and 5 bases for J; bases not matched to a gene: 20. The length of the CDR3 is 16 residues. The V gene's germline CDR1 is SGHRS and CDR2 YFSETQ. CDR3 residues: CANETHLARGENEQYF. Here the CDR3 DNA reads TGCGCCAACGAAACCCATCTCGCCCGGGGGGAAAACGAGCAGTACTTC.

This clonotype was observed at least ten times. V usage is TRBV4-1 and J usage is TRBJ2-3; D is unresolved. This CDR3 region has 16 residues. CDR1 is MGHRA and CDR2 is YSYEKL in the germline V gene. V was pared by 1 base and J by 0 bases, with 11 bases between. CDR3 amino acids: CASSQGLAVSTDTQYF. Written as DNA, the CDR3 is TGCGCCAGCAGCCAAGGCCTTGCGGTTAGCACAGATACGCAGTATTTT.

This clonotype showed up many times. CDR3 nucleotide sequence: TGTGCCTGGAGTGTACAAGGGGTTAGCAATCAGCCCCAGCATTTT. Residues: CAWSVQGVSNQPQHF. The gene calls are TRBV30 and TRBJ1-5, with D maybe TRBD1 (5 bases). Trimming shortened V by 0 bases and J by 0 bases, and 9 bases separated the two germline ends. The CDR3 sequence is 15 residues long. CDR1 GTSNPN and CDR2 SVGIG come from the germline V gene (reference sequence).

There are many counts of this clonotype. The gene calls are TRBV6-1 and TRBJ1-2; D remains ambiguous. CDR1 is MNHNS and CDR2 is SASEGT in the germline V gene. V dropped 6 bases and J dropped 3 bases, with 11 bases sitting between them. The CDR3 consists of 13 residues. The CDR3 is CASSRRGDYGYTF. CDR3 nucleotide sequence: TGTGCCAGCAGCCGACGGGGTGACTATGGCTACACCTTC.

The chain couples TRBV19 to TRBJ2-7; no clear D gene. V lost 6 bases to trimming and J lost 5 bases, with 2 bases between them. The CDR3 sequence is 9 residues long. Per the germline V gene, CDR1 is LNHDA and CDR2 is SQIVND (reference sequence). CDR3 loop: CASSHEQYF. In DNA, the CDR3 is TGTGCCAGTAGCCACGAGCAGTACTTC.

This clonotype was found many times. This chain links TRBV14 with TRBJ2-1; perhaps TRBD2 as D (5 bases). The V and J ends lost 1 base and 9 bases respectively, with 10 bases between them. Per the germline V gene, CDR1 is SGHDN and CDR2 is FVKESK. The CDR3 totals 13 residues. The CDR3 loop reads CASSQVSGVEQFF. In DNA, the CDR3 is TGTGCCAGCAGCCAAGTTTCCGGGGTTGAGCAGTTCTTC.

This clonotype was seen ten or more times. The V gene is TRBV28, the J gene TRBJ2-5; D is perhaps TRBD1 (5 bases). The CDR3 covers 14 residues. Germline loops: CDR1 MDHEN, CDR2 SYDVKM. V lost 3 bases and J lost 5, with 13 bases in between. This chain's CDR3 is CASSFRRQGETQYF. DNA for the CDR3: TGTGCCAGCAGTTTCCGTCGGCAGGGCGAGACCCAGTACTTC.